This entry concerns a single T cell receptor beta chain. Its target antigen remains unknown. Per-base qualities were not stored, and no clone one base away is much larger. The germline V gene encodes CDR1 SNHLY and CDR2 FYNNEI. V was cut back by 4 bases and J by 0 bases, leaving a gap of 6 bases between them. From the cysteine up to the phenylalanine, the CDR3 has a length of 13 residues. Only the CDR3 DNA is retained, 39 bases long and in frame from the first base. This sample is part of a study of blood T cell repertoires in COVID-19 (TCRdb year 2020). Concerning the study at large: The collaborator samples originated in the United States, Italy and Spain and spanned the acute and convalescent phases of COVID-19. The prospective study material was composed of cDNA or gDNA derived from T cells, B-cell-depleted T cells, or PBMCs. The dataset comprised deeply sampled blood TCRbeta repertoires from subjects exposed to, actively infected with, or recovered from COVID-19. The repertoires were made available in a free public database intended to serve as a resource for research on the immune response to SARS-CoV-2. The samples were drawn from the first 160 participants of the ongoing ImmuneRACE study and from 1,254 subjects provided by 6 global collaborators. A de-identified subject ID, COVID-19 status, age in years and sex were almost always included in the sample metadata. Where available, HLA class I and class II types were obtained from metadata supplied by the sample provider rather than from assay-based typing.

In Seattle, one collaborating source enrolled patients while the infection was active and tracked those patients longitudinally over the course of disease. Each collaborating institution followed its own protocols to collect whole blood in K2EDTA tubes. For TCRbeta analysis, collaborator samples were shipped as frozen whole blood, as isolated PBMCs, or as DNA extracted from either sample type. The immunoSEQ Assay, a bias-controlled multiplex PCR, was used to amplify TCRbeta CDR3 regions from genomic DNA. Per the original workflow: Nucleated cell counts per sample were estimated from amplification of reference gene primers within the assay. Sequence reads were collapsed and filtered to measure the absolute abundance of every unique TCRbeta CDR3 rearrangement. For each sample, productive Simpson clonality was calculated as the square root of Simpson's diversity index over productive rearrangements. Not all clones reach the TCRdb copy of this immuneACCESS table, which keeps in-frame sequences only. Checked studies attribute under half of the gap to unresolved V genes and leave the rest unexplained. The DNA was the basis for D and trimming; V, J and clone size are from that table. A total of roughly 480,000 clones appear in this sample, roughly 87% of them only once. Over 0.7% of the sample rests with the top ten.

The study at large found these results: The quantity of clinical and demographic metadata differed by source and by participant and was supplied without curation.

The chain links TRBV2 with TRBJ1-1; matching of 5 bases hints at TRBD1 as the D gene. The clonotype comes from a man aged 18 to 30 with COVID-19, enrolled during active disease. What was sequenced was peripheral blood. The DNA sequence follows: TGTGCCAGCAGTGCGGACATGAACACTGAAGCTTTCTTT. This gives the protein CASSADMNTEAFF. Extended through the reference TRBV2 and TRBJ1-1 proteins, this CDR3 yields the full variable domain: EPEVTQTPSHQVTQMGQEVILRCVPISNHLYFYWYRQILGQKVEFLVSFYNNEISEKSEIFDDQFSVERPDGSNFTLKIRSTKLEDSAMYFCASSADMNTEAFFGQGTRLTVV.